The 18 T cell receptor beta chains below come from one sample, sequenced in a study of breast tumors, draining lymph nodes, adjacent tissues. Axillary draining lymph nodes of breast cancer patients supplied the node samples. MiXCR, applied by TCRdb to the multiplex PCR reads, yields one record per CDR3 protein. The sample yields roughly 260,000 distinct CDR3 sequences, over 25% seen once. Sequencing used axillary lymph node tissue. All receptors come from a female donor with breast cancer. Some clones in this sample may be carry-over from other donors' samples.

This clonotype has a handful of counts. V gene TRBV20-1 combines with J gene TRBJ1-1, with 7 bases matching TRBD1. Germline loops: CDR1 DFQATT, CDR2 SNEGSKA (reference sequence). The CDR3 length is 14 residues. CDR3 nucleotides: TGCAGGAGCATGGACAGGACCACGAACACTGAAGCTTTCTTT. Translation gives CRSMDRTTNTEAFF.

The chain links TRBV20-1 to TRBJ2-5, with TRBD2 identical over 12 bases. The J segment lost 4 bases and the V segment lost 2 bases, leaving 8 bases of the junction unmatched. The CDR3 extends over 16 amino acids. The V gene's germline CDR1 is DFQATT and CDR2 SNEGSKA (reference sequence). The CDR3 coding sequence is TGCAGTGCTAGAACACGACTAGCGGGAGCAGGAGAGACCCAGTACTTC. Translating it yields CSARTRLAGAGETQYF.

Details on this clonotype: Germline is not matched at one junction end, which may reflect a read error. The chain employs TRBV20-1 and TRBJ1-1; D unclear. The germline CDR1 and CDR2 sequences are DFQATT and SNEGSKA (reference sequence). The CDR3 sequence is 12 residues long. As DNA, the CDR3 is TGCAGTGCTAGCAGAGCGAACACTGAAGCTTTATTT. Protein: CSASRANTEALF.

This clonotype was counted at least ten times. This chain connects TRBV4-1 to TRBJ2-2, with a possible D match to TRBD2 (6 bases). V was clipped by 1 base and J by 0 bases, with 12 bases between them. The germline V gene encodes CDR1 MGHRA and CDR2 YSYEKL. The CDR3 runs 17 residues. The CDR3, as DNA: TGCGCCAGCAGCCAAGTCAGGGCTAGCGCGAACACCGGGGAGCTGTTTTTT. Translating gives CASSQVRASANTGELFF.

Turning to this clonotype: The junction does not match germline at one end; this may be a read error. This rearrangement joins TRBV6-1 to TRBJ1-3; D not resolved. Germline V gene sequence: CDR1 MNHNS, CDR2 SASEGT. This CDR3 has 16 amino acids. In DNA, the CDR3 is TGTGCCAGCAGTCAAGCCGTATCGGCAGTCGAAAACACCATATATTTT. This encodes CASSQAVSAVENTIYF.

This clonotype was picked up a small number of times. This chain joins TRBV18 and TRBJ2-5; 10 bases line up with TRBD2. Germline values: CDR1 KGHSH, CDR2 LQKENI. This CDR3 is 15 amino acids long. J gave up 2 bases and V 5 bases, and 5 bases lay outside the gene matches. The DNA of the CDR3 is TGTGCCAGCTCAGCTTCGACTAGCGGGCAAGAGACCCAGTACTTC. It translates to CASSASTSGQETQYF.

This clonotype was picked up many times. The V gene is TRBV20-1, the J gene TRBJ2-3; tentative D call: TRBD1 (5 bases). V dropped 3 bases and J dropped 0 bases, with 16 bases sitting between them. This CDR3 has 16 amino acids. Germline lookup yields CDR1 DFQATT and CDR2 SNEGSKA (reference sequence). The CDR3 sequence: CSARSREGDSTDTQYF. In DNA form, the CDR3 reads TGCAGTGCTAGGTCTCGTGAAGGGGATAGCACAGATACGCAGTATTTT.

This clonotype was counted many times. This chain links TRBV20-1 with TRBJ2-3; D gene unclear. CDR1 is DFQATT and CDR2 is SNEGSKA in the germline V gene (reference sequence). Trimming pared 6 bases from V and 0 bases from J, leaving 13 bases between. The CDR3 is 14 residues long. CDR3 in DNA: TGCAGTGCCAGCACCCACGGAAGCACAGATACGCAGTATTTT. Translated, it gives CSASTHGSTDTQYF.

In this sample, this clonotype turned up once. It may be a read error: a sequence one base away is much more abundant. V and J are TRBV19 and TRBJ2-1; D possibly corresponds to TRBD1 (5 bases). V lost 5 bases to trimming and J lost 3 bases, with 14 bases between them. Looked up from germline, CDR1 is LNHDA and CDR2 is SQIVND (reference sequence). The CDR3 totals 15 residues. The CDR3 loop is CASSLRTRDYNEQFF. The CDR3 DNA sequence: TGTGCCAGTAGTCTCCGGACAAGGGACTACAATGAGCAGTTCTTC.

The sample holds a few counts of this clonotype. The genes are TRBV30 and TRBJ2-2, with D perhaps being TRBD1 or TRBD2 (6 bases each). The germline V gene encodes CDR1 GTSNPN and CDR2 SVGIG (reference sequence). The V and J ends lost 2 bases and 1 base respectively, with 14 bases between them. The CDR3 has 16 amino acids. CDR3 DNA sequence: TGTGCCTGGAGTATCCCACAGGGACTGAACACCGGGGAGCTGTTTTTT. Translation: CAWSIPQGLNTGELFF.

The sample holds many counts of this clonotype. The chain carries TRBV20-1 and TRBJ1-2; D remains ambiguous. This CDR3 spans 14 amino acids. In germline, CDR1 is DFQATT, CDR2 SNEGSKA (reference sequence). Trimming left V 5 bases short and J 7 bases short, with 20 bases between. The CDR3 nucleotides read TGCAGTGCTTTCGCGCCGGGCCCCCGGGGTGGCTACACCTTC. As protein: CSAFAPGPRGGYTF.

Notes on this clonotype: A single base separates this from a much larger clone, so it may be a read error. This chain joins TRBV20-1 and TRBJ2-1, with 7 bases fitting TRBD2. This CDR3 is 14 amino acids long. With 3 bases clipped from V and 6 bases from J, the junction kept 8 bases outside the gene matches. Germline V lookup: CDR1 DFQATT, CDR2 SNEGSKA (reference sequence). CDR3 loop: CSARVSGLSNEQFF. CDR3 DNA: TGCAGTGCTAGGGTTTCGGGACTAAGCAATGAGCAGTTCTTC.

The J gene is TRBJ2-7, the V gene TRBV5-4; D remains ambiguous. The CDR3 sequence is 14 residues long. From germline, CDR1 is SGHNT and CDR2 YYREEE (reference sequence). V dropped 4 bases and J dropped 2 bases, with 13 bases sitting between them. The CDR3 reads CASSPGGRPYEQYF. As DNA, the CDR3 is TGTGCCAGCAGCCCGGGTGGGCGGCCCTACGAGCAGTACTTC.

Turning to this clonotype: One end of the junction does not line up with germline, which may come from a read error. This sequence joins TRBV6-6 and TRBJ2-7; D ambiguous. The germline CDR1 and CDR2 sequences are MNHNY and SVGAGI (reference sequence). This CDR3 contains 16 residues. CDR3 sequence: CASSHSSERNGYEQYF. The CDR3 DNA follows: TGTGCCAGCAGTCACTCCAGCGAGAGGAACGGCTACGAGCAGTACTTC.

On this clonotype itself: This may be a read error, as it is one base from a much larger clone. The chain is built from TRBV11-3 and TRBJ2-7; no firm D call. This CDR3 has 15 residues. Germline assignment: CDR1 SGHNT and CDR2 YENEEA. The CDR3 DNA reads as TGTGTCAGCAGTTTACGAAGAGGAACGGCCTACGAGCAGTACTTC. This gives the protein CVSSLRRGTAYEQYF. Full variable domain (missing parts from reference TRBV11-3 and TRBJ2-7): EAGVVQSPRYKIIEKKQPVAFWCNPISGHNTLYWYLQNLGQGPELLIRYENEEAVDDSQLPKDRFSAERLKGVDSTLKIQPAELGDSAVYLCVSSLRRGTAYEQYFGPGTRLTVT.

This chain connects TRBV5-6 to TRBJ1-3, with unresolved D. The CDR3 extends over 12 amino acids. Germline CDR1 SGHDT, CDR2 YYEEEE. Trimming took off 3 bases at V and 2 bases at J, with 3 bases between the two ends. CDR3 residues: CASSYAGNTIYF. In DNA form, the CDR3 reads TGTGCCAGCAGCTACGCTGGAAACACCATATATTTT.

The rearrangement links TRBV6-1 to TRBJ2-7, with unresolved D. This CDR3 spans 14 amino acids. V was cut by 7 bases and J by 0 bases, with 13 bases left in between. The germline gives CDR1 MNHNS, CDR2 SASEGT. In DNA, the CDR3 is TGTGCCAGCAAGCTCGCAGGTAGCTCCTACGAGCAGTACTTC. This sequence encodes CASKLAGSSYEQYF.

This clonotype was observed a handful of times. The V and J genes are TRBV6-2 or TRBV6-3 and TRBJ2-2; D unclear. The ends were cut back, 6 bases at V and 9 bases at J, with 17 bases in the middle. The CDR3 is 14 amino acids. CDR1 is MNHEY, CDR2 SVGEGT, per germline. Here the CDR3 reads CASSDGQVSRELFF. CDR3 bases: TGTGCCAGCAGCGACGGGCAGGTCAGCCGGGAGCTGTTTTTT.